What follows is one T cell receptor beta chain and its context. Its antigen remains unidentified. Sequencing used immunoSEQ multiplex PCR; TCRdb keeps in-frame clones, though not all of them. The sample contains some 76,000 clones, roughly 85% of which appear only once. These data belong to a study of cytotoxic CD8 clonotypes in ibrutinib-treated CLL. Study-wide results and caveats: Clonality at baseline surpassed age-matched healthy donors and tracked circulating CD8+ T-cell counts. Sampling times, which were not matched between the groups, differed between sustained-remission patients and progressing patients.

Genomic DNA (approximately 2.1 micrograms) was obtained from cryopreserved PBMCs for construction of TCR beta libraries. The sequence was obtained from a human donor with chronic lymphocytic leukemia. The input for sequencing was PBMCs, taken after 24 months of ibrutinib treatment.

The CDR3 DNA sequence: TGTGCCAGCAGCCAGGAACTAAACACCGGGGAGCTGTTTTTT. Translating gives CASSQELNTGELFF. The chain combines TRBV4-2 with TRBJ2-2, with D uncertain. The germline V gene has CDR1 LGHNA and CDR2 YNFKEQ. The V gene lost 3 bases and the J gene lost 2 bases, with 7 bases spanning the gap. The CDR3 extends over 14 amino acids.